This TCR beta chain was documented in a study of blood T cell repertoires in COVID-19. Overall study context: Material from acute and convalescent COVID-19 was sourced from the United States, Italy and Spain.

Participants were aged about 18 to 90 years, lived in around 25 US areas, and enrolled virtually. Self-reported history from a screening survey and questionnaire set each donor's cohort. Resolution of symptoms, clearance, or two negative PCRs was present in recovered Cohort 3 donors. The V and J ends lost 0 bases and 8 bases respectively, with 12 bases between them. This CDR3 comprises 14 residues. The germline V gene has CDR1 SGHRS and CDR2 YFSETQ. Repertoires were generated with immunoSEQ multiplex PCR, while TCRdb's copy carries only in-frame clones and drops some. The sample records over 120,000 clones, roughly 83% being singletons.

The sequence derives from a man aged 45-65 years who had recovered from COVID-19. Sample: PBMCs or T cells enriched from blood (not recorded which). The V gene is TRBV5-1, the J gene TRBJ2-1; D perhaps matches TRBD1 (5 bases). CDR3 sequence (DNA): TGCGCCAGCAGCTTGGGGCAGGGTTTGGATGAGCAGTTCTTC. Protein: CASSLGQGLDEQFF.